One and the same sample provided the 8 T cell receptor beta chains below, sequenced in a study of regulatory T cells in long-lasting Graves disease. Investigators prepared the TCR beta libraries by applying iRepertoire HTBI primers and Arm-PCR of CDR3 regions. TCRdb re-analysed the multiplex PCR reads in MiXCR, keeping a single row per CDR3 protein. The table lists roughly 490,000 distinct CDR3 sequences, under 25% of them singletons, with about an eighth in the top ten. This sample's time point: persistent/refractory GD, antithyroid drugs over 5 years with positive TRAb. The TCR library was prepared using RNA isolated from PBMCs. Sequences were derived from peripheral blood mononuclear cells (PBMCs), sampled when the disease was refractory, from a patient treated with antithyroid drugs. The origin of the receptors is a female donor with Graves disease.

The sample holds many counts of this clonotype. The chain links TRBV6-1 to TRBJ1-1; D is unclear. V was shortened by 5 bases and J by 11 bases, with 15 bases between the two germline ends. The CDR3 contains 12 residues. Germline V CDR1 and CDR2: MNHNS, SASEGT. In DNA, the CDR3 is TGTGCCAGCAGTCAACCAAAACGGTGGGCTTTCTTT. Its translation: CASSQPKRWAFF.

This chain joins TRBV27 and TRBJ1-2; D gene ambiguous. The germline CDR1 and CDR2 sequences are MNHEY and SMNVEV (reference sequence). Trimming removed 2 bases at V and 0 bases at J, with 7 bases between. CDR3 length: 14 residues. The DNA of the CDR3 is TGTGCCAGCAGTTTAAGGGAGGCTAACTATGGCTACACCTTC. Encoded protein: CASSLREANYGYTF.

This clonotype was detected only a few times. This chain connects TRBV9 to TRBJ2-1; 9 positions agree with TRBD1. This CDR3 spans 17 amino acids. The germline gives CDR1 SGDLS, CDR2 YYNGEE. Losses at the gene ends were 0 bases for V and 0 bases for J; bases not matched to a gene: 4. CDR3 protein: CASSVAGQGHSYNEQFF. The CDR3 coding sequence is TGTGCCAGCAGCGTAGCTGGACAGGGGCACTCCTACAATGAGCAGTTCTTC.

In its sample, this clonotype was seen a few times. V usage is TRBV19 and J usage is TRBJ1-3, with D hard to call. Trimming cost V 9 bases and J 0 bases, with 15 bases left between them. Per the germline V gene, CDR1 is LNHDA and CDR2 is SQIVND (reference sequence). This CDR3 spans 15 amino acids. CDR3 sequence reads: CASRKLRNSGNTIYF. DNA for the CDR3: TGTGCCAGCCGGAAACTCAGGAACTCTGGAAACACCATATATTTT.

The chain joins TRBV20-1 to TRBJ2-2; the D gene is possibly TRBD2 (5 bases). The ends were cut back, 1 base at V and 7 bases at J, with 10 bases in the middle. The germline gives CDR1 DFQATT, CDR2 SNEGSKA (reference sequence). The CDR3 length is 13 residues. The CDR3 spells CSARVGVIGELFF. The CDR3 DNA reads TGCAGTGCTAGAGTGGGAGTTATCGGGGAGCTGTTTTTT.

The chain carries TRBV2 and TRBJ1-3; D remains unclear. Germline values: CDR1 SNHLY, CDR2 FYNNEI. The CDR3 runs 16 residues. V gave up 6 bases and J gave up 4 bases, with 19 bases separating them. The CDR3 protein is CASSSGFSGSGNTIYF. Written as DNA, the CDR3 is TGTGCCAGCAGCTCTGGCTTCAGTGGTTCCGGAAACACCATATATTTT.

About this clonotype itself: This could be a read error, since a much larger clone is one nucleotide away. This CDR3 is missing its conserved last phenylalanine or tryptophan, likely due to a read error. V usage is TRBV29-1 and J usage is TRBJ2-7, with a tentative D call TRBD1 (5 bases). The germline gives CDR1 SQVTM, CDR2 ANQGSEA. V lost 1 base, J lost 6 bases, and 19 bases lay in between. The CDR3 consists of 15 residues. The CDR3 coding sequence is TGCAGCGTTGAAGTATACAGGACATCGGCCAGCGAGCAGTACTCC. Residues: CSVEVYRTSASEQYS.

This clonotype was recorded many times. The V call is TRBV20-1, the J call TRBJ2-3; tentative D call: TRBD1 (6 bases). Germline V gives CDR1 DFQATT, CDR2 SNEGSKA (reference sequence). The CDR3 consists of 14 residues. The V end was cut by 3 bases, the J end by 2 bases, with 12 bases between. Here the CDR3 reads CSASGPGDTDTQYF. CDR3 sequence (DNA): TGCAGTGCTAGTGGTCCAGGGGACACAGATACGCAGTATTTT.